The 2 T cell receptor beta chains listed next were all sequenced from one sample in a study of blood T cell repertoires in COVID-19. Only in-frame clones appear in the TCRdb table, and some are missing; sequencing was by immunoSEQ multiplex PCR. This table holds fewer than 300,000 clones, roughly 90% found once. The sequenced material came from peripheral blood. The receptors originated from a man aged 18 to 29 with active or convalescent COVID-19.

This clone was counted between two and nine times. This rearrangement joins TRBV12-5 to TRBJ1-6; 9 bases match TRBD1. Germline V CDR1 and CDR2: LGHNT, FRNRAP. The CDR3 loop spans 14 amino acids. With 6 bases clipped from V and 9 bases from J, the junction kept 6 bases outside the gene matches. This CDR3 reads CASGRQGGGSPLHF. The CDR3 bases are TGTGCTAGTGGCCGACAGGGGGGAGGTTCACCCCTCCACTTT.

The chain uses TRBV25-1 and TRBJ2-5, with D perhaps matching TRBD2 (7 bases). This CDR3 contains 17 residues. The ends were cut back, 1 base at V and 5 bases at J, with 20 bases in the middle. Germline values: CDR1 MGHDK, CDR2 SYGVNS. In nucleotides, the CDR3 is TGTGCCAGCAGTGAATCCGGCAGGGGTTGGACTAGGGAGACCCAGTACTTC. It codes for CASSESGRGWTRETQYF. Variable domain in full (rest from reference TRBV25-1 and TRBJ2-5): EADIYQTPRYLVIGTGKKITLECSQTMGHDKMYWYQQDPGMELHLIHYSYGVNSTEKGDLSSESTVSRIRTEHFPLTLESARPSHTSQYLCASSESGRGWTRETQYFGPGTRLLVL.